This passage covers 21 T cell receptor beta chains from one sample sequenced in a study of post-analysis software for immune sequencing data. Their specific antigens are unknown. Unique molecular identifiers were carried by the TCR beta cDNA libraries. TCRdb re-called the PCR reads with MiXCR, one entry per CDR3 protein. The table lists 170,000 or so distinct CDR3 sequences, approximately 30% of them singletons, with approximately 1.5% in the top ten. General study points: TRBV5-6, TRBV5-1 and TRBV20-1 were among a few TRBV segments more frequent in patients than controls.

Sequencing input: blood. These TCRs come from a girl aged 5-17 years with multiple sclerosis.

With regard to this clonotype: This may stem from a read error, because a much larger clone lies one nucleotide away. This chain uses TRBV29-1 with TRBJ2-1; maybe TRBD2 (5 bases). The CDR3 covers 12 residues. CDR1 SQVTM and CDR2 ANQGSEA come from the germline V gene. CDR3: CSARPPGNEQCF. CDR3 in DNA: TGCAGCGCCCGACCGCCGGGGAATGAGCAGTGCTTC.

The V gene is TRBV19, the J gene TRBJ2-1, with TRBD2 identical over 9 bases. V was clipped by 5 bases and J by 4 bases; unmatched bases: 6. The CDR3 is 15 residues long. The germline gives CDR1 LNHDA, CDR2 SQIVND (reference sequence). CDR3 sequence: CASSATSGPYNEQFF. The CDR3 nucleotides read TGTGCCAGTAGTGCGACTAGCGGCCCATACAATGAGCAGTTCTTC.

A remark on this clonotype: A much bigger clone sits one base away, suggesting this may be a read error. The chain uses TRBV5-5 and TRBJ1-5, with D possibly matching TRBD1 (6 bases). Germline-derived CDR1 and CDR2 are SGHKS and YYEKEE (reference sequence). CDR3 size: 16 residues. CDR3 loop: CASSPEGVKGNQPHHF. CDR3 coding DNA: TGTGCCAGCAGCCCGGAGGGGGTCAAAGGCAATCAGCCCCATCATTTT.

This clonotype was seen repeatedly, ten times or more. The chain recombines TRBV5-5 with TRBJ2-1, with no clear D. Germline-derived CDR1 and CDR2 are SGHKS and YYEKEE (reference sequence). The CDR3 is 12 amino acids. The V end was cut by 4 bases, the J end by 6 bases, with 8 bases between. CDR3 region: CASSATFNEQFF. The DNA of the CDR3 is TGTGCCAGCAGCGCAACGTTCAATGAGCAGTTCTTC.

The sample holds a few counts of this clonotype. This chain joins TRBV5-1 and TRBJ2-7; D may be TRBD2 (5 bases). Germline V lookup: CDR1 SGHRS, CDR2 YFSETQ. The CDR3 extends over 15 amino acids. With 4 bases removed from V and 2 bases from J, the gap between germline ends came to 16 bases. CDR3 amino acids: CASSPRAGETYEQYF. The CDR3, as DNA: TGCGCCAGCAGCCCTCGGGCGGGCGAGACCTACGAGCAGTACTTC.

A single count supports this clonotype. The V gene is TRBV7-9, the J gene TRBJ1-1; no definite D call. CDR3 size: 14 residues. Germline V lookup: CDR1 SEHNR, CDR2 FQNEAQ (reference sequence). Trimming stripped 0 bases from V and 6 bases from J, with 11 bases between. This CDR3 is CASSLAQIKAEAFF. CDR3 nucleotides: TGTGCCAGCAGCTTAGCGCAGATTAAGGCTGAAGCTTTCTTT.

Worth noting for this clonotype: One base away lies a much larger clone, so this may be a sequencing read error. DNA for the CDR3: TGCGCCAGCAGTACTAGCGGGAGTGATCAGCAGTTCTTC. Its translation: CASSTSGSDQQFF. The rearrangement uses TRBV10-1 and TRBJ2-1, with 11 bases lining up with TRBD2. Per germline, CDR1 WNHNN and CDR2 SYGVQD (reference sequence). The length of the CDR3 is 13 residues. With 5 bases clipped from V and 11 bases from J, the junction kept 5 bases outside the gene matches.

V and J are TRBV19 and TRBJ2-5; the match to TRBD1 covers 11 bases. The CDR3 loop spans 16 amino acids. Germline V gene lookup returns CDR1 LNHDA and CDR2 SQIVND (reference sequence). Germline trimming cut 5 bases from V and 3 bases from J; bases unmatched to any gene: 8. In nucleotides, the CDR3 is TGTGCCAGTAGTCCCCGGGGACAGGGGGATAAAGAGACCCAGTACTTC. It translates to CASSPRGQGDKETQYF. Full variable domain (rest looked up from reference TRBV19 and TRBJ2-5): DGGITQSPKYLFRKEGQNVTLSCEQNLNHDAMYWYRQDPGQGLRLIYYSQIVNDFQKGDIAEGYSVSREKKESFPLTVTSAQKNPTAFYLCASSPRGQGDKETQYFGPGTRLLVL.

The sample holds many counts of this clonotype. CDR3 in DNA: TGTGCCAGCAGTTTAGGCGCTACGGGCACAGATACGCAGTATTTT. Its protein product is CASSLGATGTDTQYF. The chain joins TRBV28 to TRBJ2-3; no clear D. Trimming stripped 2 bases from V and 1 base from J, with 10 bases between. The CDR3 is 15 residues long. The V gene's germline CDR1 is MDHEN and CDR2 SYDVKM.

The chain combines TRBV7-2 with TRBJ2-4; 12 bases line up with TRBD2. V was pared by 0 bases and J by 8 bases, with 8 bases of the junction left unmatched. The CDR3 is made up of 17 amino acids. Looked up from germline, CDR1 is SGHTA and CDR2 is FQGNSA. This CDR3 is CASSLAPRLAGADIQYF. The CDR3 DNA reads TGTGCCAGCAGCTTAGCCCCTCGACTAGCGGGAGCGGACATTCAGTACTTC.

Turning to this clonotype: This sequence may be a read error, since a much larger clone differs from it by one base. The CDR3 sequence: CASSSIGTGLSVQYF. CDR3 sequence (DNA): TGTGCCAGCAGTTCAATCGGGACAGGGTTGAGCGTGCAGTACTTC. V gene TRBV27 combines with J gene TRBJ2-7; 9 bases agree with TRBD1. The CDR3 extends over 15 amino acids. J gave up 9 bases and V 4 bases, and 13 bases lay outside the gene matches. CDR1 MNHEY and CDR2 SMNVEV come from the germline V gene (reference sequence).

This clonotype was observed a few times. The gene calls are TRBV25-1 and TRBJ1-2; TRBD1 matches at 9 bases. The V and J ends lost 3 bases and 0 bases, in that order; junction bases with no gene match: 5. This CDR3 is 16 amino acids long. Germline V lookup: CDR1 MGHDK, CDR2 SYGVNS. This CDR3 is CASSEGTGLTNYGYTF. The CDR3 coding sequence is TGTGCCAGCAGTGAGGGGACAGGGCTAACTAACTATGGCTACACCTTC.

This clonotype was observed at least ten times. This chain uses TRBV15 with TRBJ2-5; perhaps D is TRBD1 or TRBD2 (5 bases each). The CDR3 runs 16 residues. Germline V gene lookup returns CDR1 LNHNV and CDR2 YYDKDF (reference sequence). Between the trimmed V and J ends, which lost 3 bases and 11 bases, there was a span of 25 bases. CDR3 nucleotides: TGTGCCACCAGCAGGGGGACCGGATGGACGGACGATGAGCAGTACTTC. As protein: CATSRGTGWTDDEQYF.

In this sample, this clonotype turned up many times. CDR3: CASTFSGDYSYNEQFF. The CDR3 DNA reads TGCGCCAGCACCTTCTCCGGGGATTACTCCTACAATGAGCAGTTCTTC. J is TRBJ2-1 and V is TRBV5-1, with a possible D match to TRBD2 (5 bases). Trimming removed 6 bases from V and 0 bases from J, with 16 bases in between. Germline CDR1 reads SGHRS; CDR2 reads YFSETQ. This CDR3 is 16 amino acids long.

V and J are TRBV4-1 and TRBJ2-3, with D perhaps matching TRBD1 (5 bases). The CDR3 runs 15 residues. The V gene lost 0 bases and the J gene lost 6 bases, with 13 bases spanning the gap. Germline V lookup: CDR1 MGHRA, CDR2 YSYEKL. Here the CDR3 DNA reads TGCGCCAGCAGCCAAGAGGGGCTATTTGGGGATACGCAGTATTTT. It translates to CASSQEGLFGDTQYF.

Of note for this clonotype: This clone may be a read error of a much larger clone one base away. This sequence joins TRBV6-6 and TRBJ2-5; a possible D gene is TRBD2 (5 bases). There are 13 residues in the CDR3. Germline lookup yields CDR1 MNHNY and CDR2 SVGAGI (reference sequence). The CDR3, as DNA: TGTGCCAGCCGACCACTAGACCAAGAGGCCCAGTACTTC. It encodes CASRPLDQEAQYF.

This clonotype was seen a handful of times. V gene TRBV20-1 combines with J gene TRBJ1-1, with D possibly matching TRBD1 (6 bases). The CDR3 is 14 amino acids. Trimming took off 6 bases at V and 1 base at J, with 15 bases between the two ends. Germline assignment: CDR1 DFQATT and CDR2 SNEGSKA (reference sequence). The CDR3 coding sequence is TGCAGTGCAAAACCTCAGACAGGGAACACTGAAGCTTTCTTT. The encoded protein is CSAKPQTGNTEAFF.

This clonotype appeared many times. V usage is TRBV10-3 and J usage is TRBJ2-3; TRBD1 aligns across 8 bases. Trimming cost V 3 bases and J 5 bases; bases outside gene matches: 7. This CDR3 contains 15 residues. CDR1 and CDR2 (germline): ENHRY, SYGVKD. The CDR3 DNA follows: TGTGCCATCAGTGAACAGGGGGGAGCACAAGATACGCAGTATTTT. Translation: CAISEQGGAQDTQYF.

The chain uses TRBV29-1 and TRBJ2-1; D is perhaps TRBD2 (5 bases). Between the trimmed V and J ends, which lost 4 bases and 9 bases, there was a span of 16 bases. From germline, CDR1 is SQVTM and CDR2 ANQGSEA. This CDR3 has 13 amino acids. CDR3 amino acids: CSVGATRGSEQFF. The CDR3 region has the DNA TGCAGCGTTGGAGCGACCCGAGGGAGTGAGCAGTTCTTC.

The rearrangement links TRBV3-1 to TRBJ2-3; 8 bases match TRBD1. V dropped 2 bases and J dropped 6; count of bases not matched to a gene: 7. The CDR3 runs 15 residues. Germline CDR1 and CDR2: LGHDT and YNNKEL (reference sequence). The CDR3 sequence is CASSQPGQAFDTQYF. CDR3 nucleotide sequence: TGTGCCAGCAGCCAACCGGGACAGGCTTTCGATACGCAGTATTTT.

The CDR3 nucleotides are TGCAGTGCTAGTACCGGGAGCCCGAACACTGAAGCTTTCTTT. This translates into CSASTGSPNTEAFF. This chain connects TRBV20-1 to TRBJ1-1; D is undetermined. V shed 3 bases and J shed 1 base, with 12 bases lying between them. This CDR3 comprises 14 residues. Germline lookup yields CDR1 DFQATT and CDR2 SNEGSKA (reference sequence).